The 18 T cell receptor beta chains in this list originate from one sample, sequenced in a study of radiation and T cells in renal cell carcinoma. Clones were sequenced by immunoSEQ multiplex PCR, and TCRdb holds only the in-frame ones, with some missing. The table lists over 120,000 clones, about 88% of them singletons. The time point here: blood 4 weeks post-SBRT, at nephrectomy. Treatment denoted: 15 Gy SBRT to primary tumor, nephrectomy 4 weeks later. The sequencing used blood, collected from a patient whose treatment included radiotherapy and nephrectomy. Receptor source: a woman in her forties or fifties with renal cell carcinoma.

This chain joins TRBV7-2 and TRBJ1-2; possible D gene TRBD1, 5 bases. The V and J ends lost 6 bases and 7 bases respectively, with 21 bases between them. The CDR3 runs to 15 residues. The germline V gene has CDR1 SGHTA and CDR2 FQGNSA. CDR3: CASSTEHAGLGGYTF. CDR3 in DNA: TGTGCCAGCAGTACAGAGCACGCAGGGTTGGGTGGCTACACCTTC.

This rearrangement joins TRBV19 to TRBJ1-4; no clear D gene. The CDR3 runs 14 residues. The V end lost 10 bases, the J end lost 0 bases, and 12 bases lay between the germline ends. Looked up from germline, CDR1 is LNHDA and CDR2 is SQIVND (reference sequence). The CDR3, as DNA: TGTGCCACCACCAAGGCAGCAACTAATGAAAAACTGTTTTTT. Translating gives CATTKAATNEKLFF.

This chain joins TRBV30 and TRBJ2-3; 10 bases fit TRBD2. CDR1 GTSNPN and CDR2 SVGIG come from the germline V gene (reference sequence). The length of the CDR3 is 17 residues. Losses at the gene ends were 0 bases for V and 3 bases for J; bases not matched to a gene: 9. This chain's CDR3 is CAWSVMGSGGATDTQYF. The CDR3 DNA reads TGTGCCTGGAGTGTAATGGGAAGCGGGGGGGCGACAGATACGCAGTATTTT.

This rearrangement joins TRBV4-3 to TRBJ1-1, with 8 bases aligning to TRBD1. CDR1 LGHNA and CDR2 YSLEER come from the germline V gene. CDR3 length equals 16 residues. J was trimmed by 3 bases and V by 2 bases; bases with no gene match: 8. As DNA, the CDR3 is TGCGCCAGCAGCCAAACCTCGACAGGGGTAGACACTGAAGCTTTCTTT. It codes for CASSQTSTGVDTEAFF.

V gene TRBV19 combines with J gene TRBJ1-1; D not certain. Germline loops: CDR1 LNHDA, CDR2 SQIVND (reference sequence). The CDR3 totals 14 residues. The V end lost 2 bases, the J end lost 4 bases, and 11 bases lay between the germline ends. The CDR3 is CASSISGWATEAFF. The DNA of the CDR3 is TGTGCCAGTAGTATATCCGGGTGGGCCACTGAAGCTTTCTTT.

This sequence joins TRBV28 and TRBJ2-7; D perhaps matches TRBD2 (5 bases). Germline CDR1 is MDHEN and CDR2 is SYDVKM. There are 15 residues in the CDR3. V gave up 1 base and J gave up 3 bases, with 13 bases separating them. The CDR3 nucleotides are TGTGCCAGCAGTTTATCCGGGGTTACCCACTACGAGCAGTACTTC. It yields the protein CASSLSGVTHYEQYF.

V gene TRBV19 combines with J gene TRBJ2-7; perhaps TRBD1 as D (6 bases). V dropped 5 bases and J dropped 2 bases, with 10 bases sitting between them. The CDR3 extends over 13 amino acids. Germline assignment: CDR1 LNHDA and CDR2 SQIVND (reference sequence). As DNA, the CDR3 is TGTGCCAGTAGTTCACAGGGAACCTACGAGCAGTACTTC. Its translation is CASSSQGTYEQYF.

Written as DNA, the CDR3 is TGTGCCAGCAGCTTAGCGAGAGTAGCGGGGGTAGCGCAGTATTTT. It yields the protein CASSLARVAGVAQYF. The chain uses TRBV7-2 and TRBJ2-3, with 9 bases fitting TRBD2. With V trimmed by 0 bases and J by 10 bases, 8 bases remained unmatched. The V gene's germline CDR1 is SGHTA and CDR2 FQGNSA. The CDR3 spans 15 residues.

The chain carries TRBV2 and TRBJ1-4; 7 positions agree with TRBD1. CDR3 length equals 13 residues. After removal of 8 bases from V and 2 bases from J, the junction contained 2 bases not matched to a gene. Looked up from germline, CDR1 is SNHLY and CDR2 is FYNNEI. The CDR3 bases are TGTGCCAGCCAGACAGGGACTAATGAAAAACTGTTTTTT. Translation: CASQTGTNEKLFF.

The gene calls are TRBV7-9 and TRBJ2-3; 8 nucleotides line up with TRBD2. Germline assignment: CDR1 SEHNR and CDR2 FQNEAQ (reference sequence). The CDR3 runs 14 residues. V shed 3 bases, J shed 5 bases, and the junction held 4 bases outside the gene matches. CDR3 amino acids: CASSFSGSVDTQYF. CDR3 nucleotide sequence: TGTGCCAGCAGCTTCAGCGGGAGCGTAGATACGCAGTATTTT.

The chain is built from TRBV9 and TRBJ1-4; D is possibly TRBD1 (6 bases). This CDR3 comprises 13 residues. The germline V gene encodes CDR1 SGDLS and CDR2 YYNGEE. V was trimmed by 4 bases and J by 8 bases, leaving 12 bases between them. In DNA form, the CDR3 reads TGTGCCAGCAGCTACGGGACATCCGAAAAACTGTTTTTT. It codes for CASSYGTSEKLFF. The full variable domain, in which reference TRBV9 and TRBJ1-4 provide the parts outside the CDR3, is DSGVTQTPKHLITATGQRVTLRCSPRSGDLSVYWYQQSLDQGLQFLIQYYNGEERAKGNILERFSAQQFPDLHSELNLSSLELGDSALYFCASSYGTSEKLFFGSGTQLSVL.

In this sample, this clone turned up a few times. This chain joins TRBV27 and TRBJ2-1; the D is unclear. CDR1 MNHEY and CDR2 SMNVEV come from the germline V gene (reference sequence). The CDR3 has 8 amino acids. CDR3 protein: CVSNEQFF. The CDR3 nucleotides read TGTGTTAGCAATGAGCAGTTCTTC.

This chain links TRBV4-3 with TRBJ2-6; D may match TRBD1 or TRBD2 (5 bases each). The length of the CDR3 is 16 residues. The germline V and J ends were trimmed by 0 bases and 4 bases, with 10 bases remaining between them. The germline V gene has CDR1 LGHNA and CDR2 YSLEER. CDR3 region: CASSQDPGTGANVLTF. The DNA for the CDR3 is TGCGCCAGCAGCCAAGATCCTGGGACGGGGGCCAACGTCCTGACTTTC.

The V call is TRBV30, the J call TRBJ1-6; the D gene is possibly TRBD1 (6 bases). The ends were cut back, 0 bases at V and 2 bases at J, with 8 bases in the middle. CDR1 GTSNPN and CDR2 SVGIG come from the germline V gene (reference sequence). The CDR3 length is 15 residues. The CDR3 nucleotides are TGTGCCTGGAGTGTACAGGGAGCCTATAATTCACCCCTCCACTTT. Translated, it gives CAWSVQGAYNSPLHF.

V gene TRBV27 combines with J gene TRBJ1-5; D is uncertain. The V gene lost 4 bases and the J gene lost 1 base, with 11 bases spanning the gap. Germline CDR1 is MNHEY and CDR2 is SMNVEV (reference sequence). This CDR3 spans 15 amino acids. CDR3 residues: CASSSFGRSNQPQHF. The DNA of the CDR3 is TGTGCCAGCAGTTCGTTTGGCAGGAGCAATCAGCCCCAGCATTTT.

The J gene is TRBJ1-2, the V gene TRBV7-9; 7 bases align to TRBD1. The CDR3 runs 13 residues. Germline CDR1 reads SEHNR; CDR2 reads FQNEAQ (reference sequence). The V segment lost 1 base and the J segment 8 bases; nucleotides outside the gene matches: 4. This CDR3 reads CASSLGDSPGYTF. The DNA of the CDR3 is TGTGCCAGCAGCTTAGGGGACAGTCCGGGCTACACCTTC.

This clone was picked up one time. This chain connects TRBV10-1 to TRBJ2-3; 7 nucleotides match TRBD1. V shed 6 bases and J 0 bases; nucleotides not matched to a gene: 0. Germline lookup yields CDR1 WNHNN and CDR2 SYGVQD (reference sequence). This CDR3 has 13 amino acids. The DNA for the CDR3 is TGCGCCAGCAGACAGGGGAGCACAGATACGCAGTATTTT. Its translation is CASRQGSTDTQYF.

This chain links TRBV7-8 with TRBJ2-2, with TRBD2 as a possible D gene (6 bases). This CDR3 region has 20 residues. The germline V gene encodes CDR1 SGHVS and CDR2 FQNEAQ. The ends were cut back, 2 bases at V and 4 bases at J, with 26 bases in the middle. This chain's CDR3 is CASSLIVIRPRGGSTGELFF. In nucleotides, the CDR3 is TGTGCCAGCAGCTTAATCGTCATCCGTCCGCGGGGAGGTAGCACCGGGGAGCTGTTTTTT.